This entry features one TCR beta chain sequence. The sample comes from a study of blood T cell repertoires in COVID-19. Per the study methods: It was from reference gene primer amplification that nucleated cell counts were estimated. Sequencing used immunoSEQ multiplex PCR; TCRdb keeps in-frame clones, though not all of them. V and J calls and clone size are copied from that table; D and trimming were computed from the DNA. The sample holds hundreds of thousands of clones, over 75% seen once. The V and J ends lost 0 bases and 10 bases respectively, with 7 bases between them. The germline V gene has CDR1 KGHSH and CDR2 LQKENI. CDR3 length: 12 amino acids.

The origin of this receptor is a woman aged 70 to 79 with COVID-19, enrolled during active disease. The sample was peripheral blood. The chain combines TRBV18 with TRBJ2-1; weak D call: TRBD2 (5 bases). CDR3: CASSPPLAEQFF. In DNA, the CDR3 is TGTGCCAGCTCACCACCCTTAGCGGAGCAGTTCTTC.